The 15 T cell receptor beta chains below were found in one sample sequenced in a study of post-analysis software for immune sequencing data (dated by TCRdb to the mid-2010s). These receptors lack a known antigen. Overall results and qualifications from the work: Significantly higher frequencies in patients than in controls were found for about five TRBV segments, including TRBV5-6, TRBV5-1 and TRBV20-1.

The library was generated by PCR. The sequencing machine was an Illumina HiSeq 2500. To reduce PCR and sequencing biases, unique molecular identifiers were incorporated into the TCR beta cDNA libraries. The public sequencing data were trimmed at Q25 with fastp and processed into clonotypes with MiXCR by TCRdb, which kept only in-frame beta chains. Every CDR3 protein is listed once, alongside the most common genes and DNA of its rows. This sample is represented by around 500,000 distinct CDR3 sequences; under 40% of them were singletons. 4.5% to 7.5% of the sample is held by the ten biggest clonotypes. The sequenced material came from blood. These receptor sequences come from a girl under 18 with multiple sclerosis.

This clonotype appeared once. This chain links TRBV10-3 with TRBJ2-5, with D possibly called TRBD1 or TRBD2 (5 bases each). The V gene's germline CDR1 is ENHRY and CDR2 SYGVKD. Between the trimmed V and J ends, which lost 10 bases and 11 bases, there was a span of 17 bases. The CDR3 runs 11 residues. The chain's CDR3 is CANQGDNEQYF. CDR3 coding DNA: TGTGCCAACCAGGGAGACAATGAGCAGTACTTC.

The rearrangement links TRBV10-3 to TRBJ2-2, with D possibly being TRBD1 (5 bases). Germline V gene data show CDR1 as ENHRY and CDR2 as SYGVKD. With 6 bases removed from V and 1 base from J, the gap between germline ends came to 12 bases. The CDR3 has 15 amino acids. CDR3 amino acids: CAIRAGLGNTGELFF. In DNA, the CDR3 is TGTGCCATCAGAGCAGGGTTGGGGAACACCGGGGAGCTGTTTTTT.

On this clonotype: The junction departs from germline at one end; a sequencing error may be responsible. This chain uses TRBV13 with TRBJ1-1, with TRBD1 as a possible D gene (5 bases). This CDR3 region has 13 residues. Per germline, CDR1 PRHDT and CDR2 FYEKMQ (reference sequence). The CDR3 spells CASSSGDNTGAFF. CDR3 bases: TGTGCCAGCAGCTCGGGGGATAACACTGGAGCTTTCTTT.

This clonotype was seen more than once but under ten times. This chain connects TRBV28 to TRBJ2-3; 11 nucleotides match TRBD2. Trimming cost V 5 bases and J 6 bases; bases outside gene matches: 16. CDR3 length: 18 amino acids. Per germline, CDR1 MDHEN and CDR2 SYDVKM. CDR3 DNA: TGTGCCAGCAGTGACCGACGATGGGCTAGCGGGGGGCTCGATACGCAGTATTTT. Residues: CASSDRRWASGGLDTQYF.

The chain's CDR3 is CASSPPGWGWDTEAFF. The DNA of the CDR3 is TGTGCCAGCAGCCCTCCCGGATGGGGCTGGGACACTGAAGCTTTCTTT. This sequence joins TRBV7-6 and TRBJ1-1, with D maybe TRBD1 (5 bases). CDR3 length: 16 residues. V gave up 5 bases and J gave up 3 bases, with 19 bases separating them. Germline CDR1 is SGHVS and CDR2 is FNYEAQ.

The chain carries TRBV7-9 and TRBJ2-5; TRBD1 agrees at 12 bases. The CDR3 is 17 residues long. V dropped 4 bases and J dropped 5; count of bases not matched to a gene: 11. Per the germline V gene, CDR1 is SEHNR and CDR2 is FQNEAQ (reference sequence). The CDR3 protein is CASSSGTGGAVKETQYF. The CDR3 DNA is TGTGCCAGCAGCTCCGGGACAGGGGGCGCAGTAAAGGAGACCCAGTACTTC.

This chain connects TRBV20-1 to TRBJ1-5; 9 nucleotides agree with TRBD1. V lost 5 bases and J lost 7; bases outside the gene matches: 6. Germline V CDR1 and CDR2: DFQATT, SNEGSKA (reference sequence). The CDR3 is 13 residues long. Here the CDR3 DNA reads TGCAGTGCTCCAGGGACAGGGCTCCAGCCCCAGCATTTT. Protein sequence: CSAPGTGLQPQHF.

The chain joins TRBV20-1 to TRBJ2-1; TRBD1 matches 10 bases. Per germline, CDR1 DFQATT and CDR2 SNEGSKA (reference sequence). The CDR3 sequence is 15 residues long. The V and J ends lost 5 bases and 2 bases, in that order; junction bases with no gene match: 6. Here the CDR3 reads CSAPGGTGAYNEQFF. The CDR3 DNA reads TGCAGTGCTCCAGGTGGGACAGGGGCCTACAATGAGCAGTTCTTC.

This sequence joins TRBV7-9 and TRBJ2-3; tentative D call: TRBD1 (6 bases). This CDR3 is built from 15 residues. The germline V gene has CDR1 SEHNR and CDR2 FQNEAQ (reference sequence). V was clipped by 5 bases and J by 6 bases, with 18 bases between them. The CDR3 spells CASSPGYRVTDTQYF. CDR3 DNA sequence: TGTGCCAGCAGCCCCGGTTACAGGGTTACCGATACGCAGTATTTT.

This chain connects TRBV20-1 to TRBJ1-1, with D possibly TRBD1 on 6 matching bases. The CDR3 length is 13 residues. Trimming cost V 2 bases and J 4 bases, with 11 bases left between them. CDR1 and CDR2 from the germline V gene are DFQATT and SNEGSKA (reference sequence). The CDR3 region has the DNA TGCAGTGCTAGATACAGGGACGGCACTGAAGCTTTCTTT. Protein sequence: CSARYRDGTEAFF.

This chain joins TRBV5-1 and TRBJ2-3, with 9 nucleotides matching TRBD1. Trimming removed 3 bases from V and 0 bases from J; junction bases left unmatched: 5. This CDR3 comprises 16 residues. Looked up from germline, CDR1 is SGHRS and CDR2 is YFSETQ. CDR3: CASSSRDRASTDTQYF. The CDR3 bases are TGCGCCAGCAGCTCCCGGGACAGGGCGAGCACAGATACGCAGTATTTT.

The V call is TRBV9, the J call TRBJ1-1; 9 bases map to TRBD1. V shed 4 bases and J 3 bases; nucleotides not matched to a gene: 13. The CDR3 is made up of 17 amino acids. CDR1 SGDLS and CDR2 YYNGEE come from the germline V gene. CDR3: CASSPRAGTGPYTEAFF. Written as DNA, the CDR3 is TGTGCCAGCAGCCCCCGAGCCGGGACAGGGCCTTACACTGAAGCTTTCTTT.

The rearrangement uses TRBV5-6 and TRBJ2-3, with 8 nucleotides matching TRBD2. This CDR3 is 15 amino acids long. Germline V gives CDR1 SGHDT, CDR2 YYEEEE. With V trimmed by 3 bases and J by 5 bases, 8 bases remained unmatched. This CDR3 is CASSYHGGARDTQYF. The CDR3 DNA is TGTGCCAGCAGCTACCACGGGGGGGCCAGAGATACGCAGTATTTT.

The genes are TRBV5-1 and TRBJ2-7, with D maybe TRBD1 (5 bases). V was shortened by 4 bases and J by 0 bases, with 11 bases between the two germline ends. CDR1 and CDR2 (germline): SGHRS, YFSETQ. The CDR3 covers 14 residues. CDR3: CASSEVQGSYEQYF. For the CDR3, the DNA is TGCGCCAGCAGCGAGGTGCAGGGCTCCTACGAGCAGTACTTC.

The CDR3 spells CASSSKRPLRGASYNEQFF. CDR3 nucleotides: TGTGCCAGCAGCTCGAAACGCCCTTTGCGGGGGGCTTCCTACAATGAGCAGTTCTTC. The V call is TRBV7-3, the J call TRBJ2-1; 8 bases align to TRBD2. There are 19 residues in the CDR3. Germline CDR1 SGHTA, CDR2 FQGTGA. The V gene end was trimmed by 4 bases and the J gene end by 1 base; junction bases not matched to a gene: 15.